The clone carrying this T cell receptor (beta chain) was counted many times. The TCR beta CDR3 regions underwent amplification using RNA transcripts as the source. TCR CDR3 regions were first amplified by RT-PCR with HTBI primers. TCRdb processed the multiplex PCR reads anew with MiXCR; each CDR3 protein has one entry. The table has about 740,000 distinct CDR3 sequences, about 14% seen once; the top ten hold 10%. Exclusion followed for patients with uncontrolled infection, other autoimmune disease, pregnancy or lactation. The data were taken from a study of T cells in Graves' hyperthyroidism and ophthalmopathy. The CDR3 is 14 amino acids. Trimming shortened V by 5 bases and J by 10 bases, and 18 bases separated the two germline ends.

This clonotype was sampled from a woman in her late teens or twenties with Graves' hyperthyroidism. The gene calls are TRBV12-3 or TRBV12-4 and TRBJ1-5; D is uncertain. Material for sequencing was blood. CDR3 amino acids: CASSPREGSGPQHF. The CDR3 DNA follows: TGTGCCAGCAGTCCCCGTGAGGGCTCGGGACCCCAGCATTTT.